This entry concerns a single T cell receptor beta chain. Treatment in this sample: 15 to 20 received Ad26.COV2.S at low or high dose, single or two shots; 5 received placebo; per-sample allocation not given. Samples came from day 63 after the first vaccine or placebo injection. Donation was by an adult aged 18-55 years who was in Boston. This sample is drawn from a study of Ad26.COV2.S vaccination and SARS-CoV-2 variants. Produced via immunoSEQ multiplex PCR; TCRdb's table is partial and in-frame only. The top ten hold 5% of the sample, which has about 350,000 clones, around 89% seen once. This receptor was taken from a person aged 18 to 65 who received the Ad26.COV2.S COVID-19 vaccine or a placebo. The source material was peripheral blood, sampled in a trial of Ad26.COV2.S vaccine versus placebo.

The CDR3 is CAISKNVPGGLDTGELFF. The CDR3 nucleotides are TGTGCCATCTCTAAAAATGTCCCGGGAGGTTTGGACACCGGGGAGCTGTTTTTT. The chain joins TRBV24-1 to TRBJ2-2; TRBD2 matches at 7 bases. CDR1 KGHDR and CDR2 SFDVKD come from the germline V gene. The CDR3 extends over 18 amino acids. The J segment lost 3 bases and the V segment lost 11 bases, leaving 20 bases of the junction unmatched.